These 3 T cell receptor beta chains share one sample of origin, sequenced in a study of T cell changes during pregnancy in multiple sclerosis. Libraries were prepared by immunoSEQ multiplex PCR; TCRdb keeps only in-frame clonotypes and omits some of them. The data hold approximately 88,000 clones, with roughly 96% observed a single time. Sequencing used peripheral blood, obtained in the second trimester of pregnancy. These receptors originate from a female donor with multiple sclerosis, enrolled in a pregnancy study.

This clone has just one count. The chain employs TRBV10-2 and TRBJ2-3; 9 positions match TRBD2. Germline V lookup: CDR1 WSHSY, CDR2 SAAADI. J was trimmed by 4 bases and V by 6 bases; bases with no gene match: 8. The CDR3 is made up of 15 amino acids. The CDR3: CASRNSGRGADTQYF. CDR3 DNA: TGCGCCAGCAGGAATAGCGGGAGAGGGGCAGATACGCAGTATTTT.

The V and J genes are TRBV19 and TRBJ1-1; 9 positions match TRBD1. J was trimmed by 7 bases and V by 5 bases; bases with no gene match: 8. The CDR3 totals 14 residues. CDR1 LNHDA and CDR2 SQIVND come from the germline V gene (reference sequence). CDR3 protein: CASSPKDRGGEAFF. In DNA, the CDR3 is TGTGCCAGTAGTCCGAAGGACAGGGGCGGTGAAGCTTTCTTT.

The chain links TRBV2 to TRBJ1-2; D not certain. This CDR3 is 13 amino acids long. CDR1 is SNHLY and CDR2 is FYNNEI in the germline V gene. With 8 bases removed from V and 8 bases from J, the gap between germline ends came to 18 bases. Here the CDR3 DNA reads TGTGCCAGCTCGGCGAGGTGGCCCTCGGGCTACACCTTC. It encodes CASSARWPSGYTF. Full variable domain (rest looked up from reference TRBV2 and TRBJ1-2): EPEVTQTPSHQVTQMGQEVILRCVPISNHLYFYWYRQILGQKVEFLVSFYNNEISEKSEIFDDQFSVERPDGSNFTLKIRSTKLEDSAMYFCASSARWPSGYTFGSGTRLTVV.